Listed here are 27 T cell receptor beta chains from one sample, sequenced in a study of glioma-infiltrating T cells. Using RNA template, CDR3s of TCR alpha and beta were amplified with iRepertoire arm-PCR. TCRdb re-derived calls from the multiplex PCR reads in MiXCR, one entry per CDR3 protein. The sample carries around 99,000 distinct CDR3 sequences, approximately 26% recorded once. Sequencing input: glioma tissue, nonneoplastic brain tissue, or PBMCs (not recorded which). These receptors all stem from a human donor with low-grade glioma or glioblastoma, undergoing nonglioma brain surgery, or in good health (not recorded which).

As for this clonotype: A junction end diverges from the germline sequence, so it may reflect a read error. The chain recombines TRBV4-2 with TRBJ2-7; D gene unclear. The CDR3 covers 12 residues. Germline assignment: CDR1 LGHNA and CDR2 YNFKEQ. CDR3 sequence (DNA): TGTGCCAGCAGCTCCCAGCAAGAAGAGCATTACTTC. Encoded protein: CASSSQQEEHYF.

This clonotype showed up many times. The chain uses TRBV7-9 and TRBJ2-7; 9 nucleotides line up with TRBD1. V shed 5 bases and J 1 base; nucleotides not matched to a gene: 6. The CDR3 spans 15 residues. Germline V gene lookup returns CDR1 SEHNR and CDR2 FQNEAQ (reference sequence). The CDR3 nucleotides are TGTGCCAGCAGCCCCGGGACAGGGAGGTCCTACGAGCAGTACTTC. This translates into CASSPGTGRSYEQYF.

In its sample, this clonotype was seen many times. Written as DNA, the CDR3 is TGTGCCAGCAGCGCACTAGCACGGAATGAGCAGTTCTTC. Translated: CASSALARNEQFF. The V gene is TRBV4-2, the J gene TRBJ2-1, with TRBD2 as a possible D gene (6 bases). V was pared by 5 bases and J by 7 bases, with 12 bases between. The CDR3 contains 13 residues. Germline values: CDR1 LGHNA, CDR2 YNFKEQ.

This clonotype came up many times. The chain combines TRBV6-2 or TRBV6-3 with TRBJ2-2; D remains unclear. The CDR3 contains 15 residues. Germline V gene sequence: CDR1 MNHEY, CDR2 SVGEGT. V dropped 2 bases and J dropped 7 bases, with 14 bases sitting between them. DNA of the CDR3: TGTGCCAGCAGTTACGGGCAGGTTCTAGGCGGGGAGCTGTTTTTT. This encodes CASSYGQVLGGELFF.

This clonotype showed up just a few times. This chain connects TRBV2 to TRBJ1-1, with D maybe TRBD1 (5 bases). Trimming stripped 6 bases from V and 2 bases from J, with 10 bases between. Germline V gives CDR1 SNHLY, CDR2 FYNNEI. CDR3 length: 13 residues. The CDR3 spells CASRIGANTEAFF. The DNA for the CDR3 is TGTGCCAGCAGAATAGGGGCTAACACTGAAGCTTTCTTT.

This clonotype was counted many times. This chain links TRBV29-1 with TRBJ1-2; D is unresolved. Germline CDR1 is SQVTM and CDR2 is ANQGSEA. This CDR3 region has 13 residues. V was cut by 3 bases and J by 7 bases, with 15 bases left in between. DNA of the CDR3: TGCAGCGTTGACCCCTTCCCAGGTAGTGGCTACACCTTC. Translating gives CSVDPFPGSGYTF.

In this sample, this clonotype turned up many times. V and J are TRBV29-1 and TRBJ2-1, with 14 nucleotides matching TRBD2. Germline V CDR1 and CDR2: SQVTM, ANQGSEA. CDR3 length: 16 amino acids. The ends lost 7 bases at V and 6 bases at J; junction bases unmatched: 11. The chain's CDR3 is CSAEGTSGRQPNEQFF. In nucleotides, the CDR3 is TGCAGCGCCGAAGGGACTAGCGGGAGACAGCCCAATGAGCAGTTCTTC.

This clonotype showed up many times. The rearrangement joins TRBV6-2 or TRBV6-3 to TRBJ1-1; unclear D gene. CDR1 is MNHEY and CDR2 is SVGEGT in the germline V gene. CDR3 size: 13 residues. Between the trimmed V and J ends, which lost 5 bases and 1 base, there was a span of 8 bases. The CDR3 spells CASSKTANTEAFF. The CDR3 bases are TGTGCCAGCAGTAAAACAGCGAACACTGAAGCTTTCTTT.

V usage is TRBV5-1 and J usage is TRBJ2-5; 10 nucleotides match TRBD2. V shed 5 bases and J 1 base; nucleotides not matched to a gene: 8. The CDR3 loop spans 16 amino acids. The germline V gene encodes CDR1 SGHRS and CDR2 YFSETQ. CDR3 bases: TGCGCCAGCAGTCCTCCTAGCGGGGGCCTCCAAGAGACCCAGTACTTC. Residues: CASSPPSGGLQETQYF.

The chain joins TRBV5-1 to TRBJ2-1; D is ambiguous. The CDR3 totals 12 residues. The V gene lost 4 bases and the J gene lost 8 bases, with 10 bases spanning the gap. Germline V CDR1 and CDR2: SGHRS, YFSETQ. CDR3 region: CASSPLGYEQFF. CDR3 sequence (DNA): TGCGCCAGCAGCCCCTTGGGCTATGAGCAGTTCTTC.

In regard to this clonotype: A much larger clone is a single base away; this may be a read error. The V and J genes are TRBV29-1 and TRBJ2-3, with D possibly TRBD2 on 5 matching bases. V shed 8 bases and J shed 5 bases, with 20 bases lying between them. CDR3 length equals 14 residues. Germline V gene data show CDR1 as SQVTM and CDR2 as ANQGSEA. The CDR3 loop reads CSPVRVGRGDTQYF. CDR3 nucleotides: TGCAGCCCCGTCCGGGTGGGCCGGGGAGATACGCAGTATTTT.

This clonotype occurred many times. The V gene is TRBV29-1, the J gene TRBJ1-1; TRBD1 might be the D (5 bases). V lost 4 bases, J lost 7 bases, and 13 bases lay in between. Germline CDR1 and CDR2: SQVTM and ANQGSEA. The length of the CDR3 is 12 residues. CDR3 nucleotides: TGCAGCGTTGTAGGACAAACAAGTGAAGCTTTCTTT. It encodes CSVVGQTSEAFF.

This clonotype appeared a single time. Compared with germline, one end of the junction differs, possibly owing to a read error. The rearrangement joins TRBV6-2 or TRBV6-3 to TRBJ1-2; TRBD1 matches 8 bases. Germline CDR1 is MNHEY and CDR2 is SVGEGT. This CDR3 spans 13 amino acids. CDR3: CSSAGGQFNGYTF. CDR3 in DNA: TGTTCCAGTGCAGGGGGCCAGTTTAATGGCTACACCTTC.

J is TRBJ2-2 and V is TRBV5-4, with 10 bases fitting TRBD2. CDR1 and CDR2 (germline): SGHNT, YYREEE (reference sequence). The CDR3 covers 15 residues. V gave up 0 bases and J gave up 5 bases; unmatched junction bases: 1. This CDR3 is CASSLGSGGTGELFF. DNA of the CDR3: TGTGCCAGCAGCTTGGGTAGCGGGGGGACCGGGGAGCTGTTTTTT.

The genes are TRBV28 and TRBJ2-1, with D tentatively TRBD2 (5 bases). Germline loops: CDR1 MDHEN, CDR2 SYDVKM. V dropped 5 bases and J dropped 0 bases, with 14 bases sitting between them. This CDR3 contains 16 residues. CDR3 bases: TGTGCCAGCAGTCAAACTAGACTTAACTCCTACAATGAGCAGTTCTTC. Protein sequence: CASSQTRLNSYNEQFF.

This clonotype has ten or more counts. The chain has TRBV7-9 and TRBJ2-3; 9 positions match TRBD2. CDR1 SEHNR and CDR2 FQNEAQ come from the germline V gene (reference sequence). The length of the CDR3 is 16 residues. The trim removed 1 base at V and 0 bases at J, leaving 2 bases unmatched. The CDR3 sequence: CASSLGTSESTDTQYF. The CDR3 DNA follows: TGTGCCAGCAGCTTAGGGACTAGCGAGAGCACAGATACGCAGTATTTT.

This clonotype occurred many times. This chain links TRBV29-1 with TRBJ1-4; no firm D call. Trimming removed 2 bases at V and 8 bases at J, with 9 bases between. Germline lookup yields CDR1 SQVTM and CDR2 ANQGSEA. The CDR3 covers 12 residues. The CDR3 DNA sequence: TGCAGCGTTGAATTGGTGGGGGAAAAACTGTTTTTT. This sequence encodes CSVELVGEKLFF.

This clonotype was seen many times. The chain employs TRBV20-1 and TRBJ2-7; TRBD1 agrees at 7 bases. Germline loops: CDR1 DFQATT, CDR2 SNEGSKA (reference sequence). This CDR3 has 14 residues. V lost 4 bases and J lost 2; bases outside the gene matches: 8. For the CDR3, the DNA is TGCAGTGCTACGTTCGGGACAGTAACCTACGAGCAGTACTTC. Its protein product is CSATFGTVTYEQYF.

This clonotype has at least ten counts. The CDR3: CASSYTLTSGGTDTQYF. CDR3 nucleotide sequence: TGTGCCAGCAGTTACACCTTGACTAGCGGGGGCACAGATACGCAGTATTTT. The V call is TRBV6-6, the J call TRBJ2-3; 11 nucleotides agree with TRBD2. V gave up 2 bases and J gave up 1 base; unmatched junction bases: 5. This CDR3 is built from 17 residues. Germline values: CDR1 MNHNY, CDR2 SVGAGI (reference sequence).

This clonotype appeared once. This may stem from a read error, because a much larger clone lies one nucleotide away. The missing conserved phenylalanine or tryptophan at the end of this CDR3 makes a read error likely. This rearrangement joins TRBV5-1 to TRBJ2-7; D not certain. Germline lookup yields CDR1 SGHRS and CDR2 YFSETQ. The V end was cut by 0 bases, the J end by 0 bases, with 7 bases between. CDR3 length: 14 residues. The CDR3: CASSLGRISYEQYS. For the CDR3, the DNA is TGCGCCAGCAGCTTGGGACGGATCTCCTACGAGCAGTACTCC.

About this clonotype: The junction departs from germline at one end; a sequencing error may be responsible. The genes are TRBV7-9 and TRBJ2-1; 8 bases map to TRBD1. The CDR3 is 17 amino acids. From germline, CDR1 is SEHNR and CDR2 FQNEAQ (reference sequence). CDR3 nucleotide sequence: TGTTCCAGCAGCTTTCAGGCAGGGGGCGTTATTTACGATGAGCAGTTCTTC. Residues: CSSSFQAGGVIYDEQFF.

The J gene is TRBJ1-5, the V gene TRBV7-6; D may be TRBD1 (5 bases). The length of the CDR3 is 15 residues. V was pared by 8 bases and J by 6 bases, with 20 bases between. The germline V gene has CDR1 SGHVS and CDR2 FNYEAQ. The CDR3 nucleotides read TGTGCCAGCGCCGAAAAGGGTCAGGGCCTTCAGCCCCAGCATTTT. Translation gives CASAEKGQGLQPQHF.

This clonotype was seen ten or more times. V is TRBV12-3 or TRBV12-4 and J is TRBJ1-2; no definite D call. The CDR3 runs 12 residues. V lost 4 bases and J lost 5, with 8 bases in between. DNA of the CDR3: TGTGCCAGCAGTTCAGGCCAATATGGCTACACCTTC. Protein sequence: CASSSGQYGYTF.

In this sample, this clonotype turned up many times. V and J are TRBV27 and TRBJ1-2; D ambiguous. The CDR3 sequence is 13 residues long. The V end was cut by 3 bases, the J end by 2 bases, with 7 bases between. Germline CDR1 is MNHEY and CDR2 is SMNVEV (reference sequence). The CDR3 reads CASSLRRNYGYTF. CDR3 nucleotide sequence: TGTGCCAGCAGTTTGAGGCGGAACTATGGCTACACCTTC.

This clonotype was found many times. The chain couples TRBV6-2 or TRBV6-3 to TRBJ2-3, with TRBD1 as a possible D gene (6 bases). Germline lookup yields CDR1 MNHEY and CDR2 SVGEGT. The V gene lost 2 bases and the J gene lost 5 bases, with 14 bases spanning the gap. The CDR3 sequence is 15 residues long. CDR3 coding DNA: TGTGCCAGCAGTTACGGGGGCCCCCATCGAGATACGCAGTATTTT. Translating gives CASSYGGPHRDTQYF.

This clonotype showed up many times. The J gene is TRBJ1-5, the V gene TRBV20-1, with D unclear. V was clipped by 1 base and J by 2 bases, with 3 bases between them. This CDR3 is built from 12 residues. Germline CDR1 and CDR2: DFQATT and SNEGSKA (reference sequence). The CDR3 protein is CSARVRNQPQHF. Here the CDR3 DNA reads TGCAGTGCTAGAGTGCGCAATCAGCCCCAGCATTTT.

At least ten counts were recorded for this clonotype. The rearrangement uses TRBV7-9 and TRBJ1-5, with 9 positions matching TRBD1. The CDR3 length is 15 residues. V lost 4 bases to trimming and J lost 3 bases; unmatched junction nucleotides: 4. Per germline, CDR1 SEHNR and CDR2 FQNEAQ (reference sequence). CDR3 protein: CASSSDRGFNQPQHF. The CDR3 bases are TGTGCCAGCAGCTCGGACAGGGGCTTCAATCAGCCCCAGCATTTT.